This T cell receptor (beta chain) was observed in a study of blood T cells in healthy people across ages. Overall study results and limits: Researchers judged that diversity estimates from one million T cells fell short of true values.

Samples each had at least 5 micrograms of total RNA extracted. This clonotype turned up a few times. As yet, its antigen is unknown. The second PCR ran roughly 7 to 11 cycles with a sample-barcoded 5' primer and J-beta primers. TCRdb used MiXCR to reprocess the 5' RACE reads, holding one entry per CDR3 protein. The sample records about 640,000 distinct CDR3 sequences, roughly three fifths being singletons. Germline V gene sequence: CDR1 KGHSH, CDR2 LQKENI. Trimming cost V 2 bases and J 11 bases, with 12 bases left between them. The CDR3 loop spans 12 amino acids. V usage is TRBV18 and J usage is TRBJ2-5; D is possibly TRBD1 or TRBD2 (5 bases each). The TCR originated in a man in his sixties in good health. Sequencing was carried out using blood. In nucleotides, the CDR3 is TGTGCCAGCTCACCAGGGACGGAAGAGCAGTACTTC. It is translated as CASSPGTEEQYF.